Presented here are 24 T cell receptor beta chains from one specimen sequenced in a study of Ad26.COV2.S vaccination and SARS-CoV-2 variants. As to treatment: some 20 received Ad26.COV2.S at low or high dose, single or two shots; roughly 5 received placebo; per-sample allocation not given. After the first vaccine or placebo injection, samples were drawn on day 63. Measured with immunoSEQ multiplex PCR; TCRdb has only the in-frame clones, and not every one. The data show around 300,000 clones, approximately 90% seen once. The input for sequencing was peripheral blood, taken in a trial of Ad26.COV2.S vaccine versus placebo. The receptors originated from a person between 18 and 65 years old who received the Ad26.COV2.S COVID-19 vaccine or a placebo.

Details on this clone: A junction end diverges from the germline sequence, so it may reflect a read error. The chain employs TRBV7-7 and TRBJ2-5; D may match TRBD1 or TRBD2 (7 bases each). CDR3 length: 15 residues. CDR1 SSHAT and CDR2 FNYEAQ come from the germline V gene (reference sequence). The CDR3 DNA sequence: TGTGCTAGCAGCAAGACAGGGAGGGTAGGAGAGACCCAGTACTTC. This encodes CASSKTGRVGETQYF.

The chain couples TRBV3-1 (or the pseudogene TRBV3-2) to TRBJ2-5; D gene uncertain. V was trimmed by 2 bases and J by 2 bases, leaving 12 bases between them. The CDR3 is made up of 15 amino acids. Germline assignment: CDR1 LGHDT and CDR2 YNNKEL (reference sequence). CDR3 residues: CASSQSIGFQETQYF. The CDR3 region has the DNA TGTGCCAGCAGCCAATCCATCGGATTTCAAGAGACCCAGTACTTC.

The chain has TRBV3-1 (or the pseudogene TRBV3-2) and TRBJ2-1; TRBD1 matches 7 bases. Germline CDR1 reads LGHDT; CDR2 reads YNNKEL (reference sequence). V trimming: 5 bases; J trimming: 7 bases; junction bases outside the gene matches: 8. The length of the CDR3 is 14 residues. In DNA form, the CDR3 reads TGTGCCAGCAGCGCGTTGACAGGGACGAATGAGCAGTTCTTC. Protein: CASSALTGTNEQFF.

CDR3 sequence reads: CASSQTGGNQPQHF. The CDR3 nucleotides read TGTGCCAGCAGTCAGACAGGGGGCAATCAGCCCCAGCATTTT. This chain joins TRBV6-2 or TRBV6-3 and TRBJ1-5; 8 nucleotides align to TRBD1. The CDR3 is made up of 14 amino acids. The germline V gene encodes CDR1 MNHEY and CDR2 SVGEGT. With V trimmed by 5 bases and J by 2 bases, 2 bases remained unmatched.

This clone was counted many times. The CDR3 bases are TGCACCAGCACCCGAGGGCTAGCGGCCTACAATGAGCAGTTCTTC. Translated: CTSTRGLAAYNEQFF. The V gene is TRBV1, the J gene TRBJ2-1; the table's D call of TRBD2 was not tested on the DNA. TRBV1 is a documented pseudogene. This CDR3 contains 15 residues.

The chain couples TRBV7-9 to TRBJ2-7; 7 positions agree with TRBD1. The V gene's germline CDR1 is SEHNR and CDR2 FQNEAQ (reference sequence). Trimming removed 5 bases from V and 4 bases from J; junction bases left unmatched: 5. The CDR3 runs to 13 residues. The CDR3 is CASSTRDSYEQYF. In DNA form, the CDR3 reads TGTGCCAGCAGCACACGGGACAGTTACGAGCAGTACTTC.

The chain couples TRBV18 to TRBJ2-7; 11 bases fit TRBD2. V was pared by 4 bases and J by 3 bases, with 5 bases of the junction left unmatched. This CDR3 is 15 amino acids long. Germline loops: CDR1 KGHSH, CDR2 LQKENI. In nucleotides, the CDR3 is TGTGCCAGCTCACAGGGACTAGCGGAGGACTACGAGCAGTACTTC. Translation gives CASSQGLAEDYEQYF.

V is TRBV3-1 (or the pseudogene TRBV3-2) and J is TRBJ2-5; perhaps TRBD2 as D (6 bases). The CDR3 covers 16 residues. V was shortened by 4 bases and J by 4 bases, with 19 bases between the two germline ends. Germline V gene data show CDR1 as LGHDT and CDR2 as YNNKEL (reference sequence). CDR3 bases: TGTGCCAGCAGCCTCGGCGGGGTGGCAGTAGGAGAGACCCAGTACTTC. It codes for CASSLGGVAVGETQYF.

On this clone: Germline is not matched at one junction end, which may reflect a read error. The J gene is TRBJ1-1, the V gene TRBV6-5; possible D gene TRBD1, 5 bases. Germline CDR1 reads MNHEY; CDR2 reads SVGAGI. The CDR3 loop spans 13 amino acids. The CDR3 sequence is CASSLQVNTEALF. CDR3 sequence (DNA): TGTGCCAGCAGTTTACAGGTCAACACTGAAGCTTTATTT.

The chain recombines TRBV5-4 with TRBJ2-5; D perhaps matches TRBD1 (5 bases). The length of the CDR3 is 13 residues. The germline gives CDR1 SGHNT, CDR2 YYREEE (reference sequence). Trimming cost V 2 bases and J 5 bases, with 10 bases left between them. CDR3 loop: CASSLGVSETQYF. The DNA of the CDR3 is TGTGCCAGCAGCTTAGGGGTTTCGGAGACCCAGTACTTC.

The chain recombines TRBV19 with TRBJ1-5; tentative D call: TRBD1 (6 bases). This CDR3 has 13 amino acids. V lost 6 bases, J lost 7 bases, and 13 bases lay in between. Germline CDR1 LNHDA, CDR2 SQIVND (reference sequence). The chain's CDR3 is CASSHRDGQPQHF. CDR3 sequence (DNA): TGTGCCAGTAGCCACAGGGATGGCCAGCCCCAGCATTTT.

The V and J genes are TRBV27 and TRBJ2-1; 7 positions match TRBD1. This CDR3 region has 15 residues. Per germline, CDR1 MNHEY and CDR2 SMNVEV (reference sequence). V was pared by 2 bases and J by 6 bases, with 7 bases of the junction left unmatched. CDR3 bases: TGTGCCAGCAGTTTAAGACAGGGTGGGTTCAATGAGCAGTTCTTC. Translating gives CASSLRQGGFNEQFF.

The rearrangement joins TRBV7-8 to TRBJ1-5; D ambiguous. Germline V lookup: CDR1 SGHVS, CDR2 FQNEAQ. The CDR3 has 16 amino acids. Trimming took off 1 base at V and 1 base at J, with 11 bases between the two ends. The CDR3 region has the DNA TGTGCCAGCAGCTTAGTTCCCGGGATAAGCAATCAGCCCCAGCATTTT. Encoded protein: CASSLVPGISNQPQHF.

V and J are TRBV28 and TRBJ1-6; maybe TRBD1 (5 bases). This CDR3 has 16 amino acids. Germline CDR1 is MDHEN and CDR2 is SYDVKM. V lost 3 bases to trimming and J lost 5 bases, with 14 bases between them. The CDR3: CASSLGFGRDNSPLHF. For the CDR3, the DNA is TGTGCCAGCAGTTTGGGGTTTGGCAGGGATAATTCACCCCTCCACTTT.

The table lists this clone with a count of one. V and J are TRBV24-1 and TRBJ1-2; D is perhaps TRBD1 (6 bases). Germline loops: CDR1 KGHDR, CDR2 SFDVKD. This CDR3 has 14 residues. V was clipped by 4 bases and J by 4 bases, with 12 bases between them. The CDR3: CATSDTGLGYGYTF. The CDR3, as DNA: TGTGCCACCAGTGACACAGGGTTAGGCTATGGCTACACCTTC.

The CDR3: CASSLLPGGAETQYF. The DNA of the CDR3 is TGTGCCAGCAGTTTATTACCAGGGGGCGCAGAGACCCAGTACTTC. The genes are TRBV27 and TRBJ2-5, with 8 bases that match TRBD1. CDR3 length equals 15 residues. Germline trimming cut 1 base from V and 4 bases from J; bases unmatched to any gene: 5. Germline values: CDR1 MNHEY, CDR2 SMNVEV (reference sequence).

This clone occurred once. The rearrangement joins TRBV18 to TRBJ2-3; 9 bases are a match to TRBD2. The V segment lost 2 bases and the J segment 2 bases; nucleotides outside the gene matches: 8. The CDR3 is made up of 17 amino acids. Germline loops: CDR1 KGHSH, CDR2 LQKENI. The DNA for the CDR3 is TGTGCCAGCTCACCATCTTTGCGGGAGGGAAACACAGATACGCAGTATTTT. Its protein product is CASSPSLREGNTDTQYF.

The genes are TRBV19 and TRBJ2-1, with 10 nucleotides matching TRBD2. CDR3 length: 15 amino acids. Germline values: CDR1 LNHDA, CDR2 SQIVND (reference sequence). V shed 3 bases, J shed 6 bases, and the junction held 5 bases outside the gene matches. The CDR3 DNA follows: TGTGCCAGTAGTATTAGGGCTAGCGGGAGCAATGAGCAGTTCTTC. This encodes CASSIRASGSNEQFF.

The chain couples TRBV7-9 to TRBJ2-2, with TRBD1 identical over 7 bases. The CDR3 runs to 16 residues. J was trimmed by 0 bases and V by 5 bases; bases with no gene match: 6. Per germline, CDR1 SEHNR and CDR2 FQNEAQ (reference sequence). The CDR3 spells CASSARQGANTGELFF. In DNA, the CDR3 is TGTGCCAGCAGCGCCCGACAGGGCGCGAACACCGGGGAGCTGTTTTTT.

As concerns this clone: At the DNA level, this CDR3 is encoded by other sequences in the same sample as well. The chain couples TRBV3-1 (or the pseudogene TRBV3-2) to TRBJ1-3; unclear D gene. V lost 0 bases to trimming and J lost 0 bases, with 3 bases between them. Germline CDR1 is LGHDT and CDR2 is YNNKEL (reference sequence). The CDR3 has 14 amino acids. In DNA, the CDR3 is TGTGCCAGCAGCCAAGACAACTCTGGAAACACCATATATTTT. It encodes CASSQDNSGNTIYF.

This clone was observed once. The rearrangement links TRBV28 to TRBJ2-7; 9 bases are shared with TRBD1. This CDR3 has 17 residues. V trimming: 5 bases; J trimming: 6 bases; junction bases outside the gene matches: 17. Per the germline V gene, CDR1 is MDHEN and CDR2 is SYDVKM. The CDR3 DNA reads TGTGCCAGCAGTCCCCTTGGACAGGGGAGGGGAGCAGGCGAGCAGTACTTC. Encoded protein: CASSPLGQGRGAGEQYF.

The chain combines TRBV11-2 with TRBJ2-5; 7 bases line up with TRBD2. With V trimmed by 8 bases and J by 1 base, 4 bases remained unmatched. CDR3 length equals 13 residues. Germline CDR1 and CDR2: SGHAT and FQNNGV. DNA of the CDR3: TGTGCCAGCCGTCCTAGCGGCCAAGAGACCCAGTACTTC. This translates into CASRPSGQETQYF.

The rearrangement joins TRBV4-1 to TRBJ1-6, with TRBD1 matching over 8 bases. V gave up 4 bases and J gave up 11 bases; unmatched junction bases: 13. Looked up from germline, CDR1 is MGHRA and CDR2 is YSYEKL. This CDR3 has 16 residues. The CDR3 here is CASSPGQGKSGAPLHF. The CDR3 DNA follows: TGCGCCAGCAGCCCCGGACAGGGAAAGAGTGGGGCACCCCTCCACTTT.

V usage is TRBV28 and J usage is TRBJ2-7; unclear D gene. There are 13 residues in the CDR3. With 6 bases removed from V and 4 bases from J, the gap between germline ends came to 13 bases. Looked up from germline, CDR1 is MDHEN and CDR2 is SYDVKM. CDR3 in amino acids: CASSPVGPYEQYF. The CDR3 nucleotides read TGTGCCAGCAGCCCAGTTGGGCCTTACGAGCAGTACTTC.